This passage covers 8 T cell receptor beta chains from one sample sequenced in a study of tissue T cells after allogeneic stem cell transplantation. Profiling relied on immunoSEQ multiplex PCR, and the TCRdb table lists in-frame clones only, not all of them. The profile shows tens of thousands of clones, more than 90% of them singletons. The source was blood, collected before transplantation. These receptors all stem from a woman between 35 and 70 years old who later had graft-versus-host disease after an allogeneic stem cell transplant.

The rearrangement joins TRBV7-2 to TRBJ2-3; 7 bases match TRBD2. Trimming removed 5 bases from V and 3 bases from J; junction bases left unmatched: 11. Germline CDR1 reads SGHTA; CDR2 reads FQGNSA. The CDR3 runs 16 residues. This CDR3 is CASSPPNGRRTDTQYF. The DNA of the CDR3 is TGTGCCAGCAGCCCCCCTAACGGGAGGCGAACAGATACGCAGTATTTT.

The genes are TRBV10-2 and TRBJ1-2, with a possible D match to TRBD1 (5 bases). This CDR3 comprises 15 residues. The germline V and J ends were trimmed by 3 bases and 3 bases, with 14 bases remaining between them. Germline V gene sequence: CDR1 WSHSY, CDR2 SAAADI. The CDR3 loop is CASSEGRGRYYGYTF. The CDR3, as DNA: TGCGCCAGCAGTGAAGGGCGGGGCCGGTACTATGGCTACACCTTC.

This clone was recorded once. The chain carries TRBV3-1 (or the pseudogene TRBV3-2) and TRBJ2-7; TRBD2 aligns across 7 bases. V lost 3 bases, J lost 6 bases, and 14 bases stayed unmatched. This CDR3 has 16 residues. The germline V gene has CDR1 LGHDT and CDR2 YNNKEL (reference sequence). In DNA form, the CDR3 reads TGTGCCAGCAGCCACGGTGCTAGCGGCCCCCCTCCCGAGCAGTACTTC. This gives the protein CASSHGASGPPPEQYF.

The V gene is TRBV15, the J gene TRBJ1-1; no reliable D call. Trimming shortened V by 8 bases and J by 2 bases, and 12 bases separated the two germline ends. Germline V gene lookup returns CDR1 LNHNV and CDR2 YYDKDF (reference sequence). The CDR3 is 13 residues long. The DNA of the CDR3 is TGTGCCACCCAACTCACAGTAAACACTGAAGCTTTCTTT. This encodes CATQLTVNTEAFF.

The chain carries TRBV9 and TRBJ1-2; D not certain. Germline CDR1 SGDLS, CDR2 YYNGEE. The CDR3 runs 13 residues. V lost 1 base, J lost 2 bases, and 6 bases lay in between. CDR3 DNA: TGTGCCAGCAGCGTATCAGAAAACTATGGCTACACCTTC. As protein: CASSVSENYGYTF.

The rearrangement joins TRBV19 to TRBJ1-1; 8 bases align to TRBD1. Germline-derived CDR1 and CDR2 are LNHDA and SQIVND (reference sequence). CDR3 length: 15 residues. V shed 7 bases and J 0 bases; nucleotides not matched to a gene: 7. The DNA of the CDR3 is TGTGCCAGTATCGGCCCAGGGGGCCTGAACACTGAAGCTTTCTTT. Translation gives CASIGPGGLNTEAFF. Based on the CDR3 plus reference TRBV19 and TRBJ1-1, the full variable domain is DGGITQSPKYLFRKEGQNVTLSCEQNLNHDAMYWYRQDPGQGLRLIYYSQIVNDFQKGDIAEGYSVSREKKESFPLTVTSAQKNPTAFYLCASIGPGGLNTEAFFGQGTRLTVV.

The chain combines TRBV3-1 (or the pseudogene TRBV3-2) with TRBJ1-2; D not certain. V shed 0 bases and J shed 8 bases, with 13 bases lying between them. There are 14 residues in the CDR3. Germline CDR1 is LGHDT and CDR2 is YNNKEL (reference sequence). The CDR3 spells CASSQDGLARGYTF. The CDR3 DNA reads TGTGCCAGCAGCCAAGATGGGCTAGCGCGCGGCTACACCTTC.

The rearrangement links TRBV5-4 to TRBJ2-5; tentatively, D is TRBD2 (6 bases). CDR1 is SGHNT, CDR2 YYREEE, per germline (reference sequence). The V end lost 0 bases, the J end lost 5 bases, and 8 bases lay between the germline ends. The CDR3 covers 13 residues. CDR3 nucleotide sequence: TGTGCCAGCAGCTTGGCGGGAGCGGAGACCCAGTACTTC. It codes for CASSLAGAETQYF.